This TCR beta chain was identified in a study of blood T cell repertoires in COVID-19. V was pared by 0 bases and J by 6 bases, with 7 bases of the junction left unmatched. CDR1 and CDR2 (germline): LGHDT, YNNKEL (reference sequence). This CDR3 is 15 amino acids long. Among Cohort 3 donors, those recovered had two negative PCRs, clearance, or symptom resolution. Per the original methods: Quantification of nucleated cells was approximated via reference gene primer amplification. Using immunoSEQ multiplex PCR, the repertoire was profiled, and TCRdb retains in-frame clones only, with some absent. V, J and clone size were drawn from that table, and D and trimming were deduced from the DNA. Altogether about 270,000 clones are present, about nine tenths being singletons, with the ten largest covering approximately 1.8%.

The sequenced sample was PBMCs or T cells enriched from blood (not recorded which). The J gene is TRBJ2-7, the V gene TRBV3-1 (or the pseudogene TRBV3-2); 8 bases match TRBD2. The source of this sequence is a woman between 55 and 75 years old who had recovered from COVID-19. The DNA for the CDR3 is TGTGCCAGCAGCCAAGACGCTAGCGGGTTGAGCGAGCAGTACTTC. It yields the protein CASSQDASGLSEQYF.